The 3 T cell receptor beta chains in this list originate from one sample, sequenced in a study of T cells after yellow fever vaccination. TCRdb processed the 5' RACE reads anew with MiXCR; each CDR3 protein has one entry. The sample lists roughly 120,000 distinct CDR3 sequences; approximately 8.4% were seen once. Sequences were derived from CD8+ T cells sorted from PBMCs, sampled 45 days after the yellow fever booster vaccination. These receptors were collected from a man younger than 45 who received the YFV17D yellow fever vaccine.

This clonotype was counted only a few times. V usage is TRBV4-3 and J usage is TRBJ2-2, with a tentative D call TRBD2 (6 bases). V was pared by 4 bases and J by 2 bases, with 14 bases between. This CDR3 has 16 amino acids. Germline loops: CDR1 LGHNA, CDR2 YSLEER. The CDR3 region has the DNA TGCGCCAGCAGCCCATCGGGACTCAGAAACACCGGGGAGCTGTTTTTT. Protein product: CASSPSGLRNTGELFF.

This clonotype has at least ten counts. The rearrangement links TRBV9 to TRBJ2-3; either TRBD1 or TRBD2 may supply D (6 bases each). The ends were cut back, 0 bases at V and 2 bases at J, with 13 bases in the middle. The CDR3 totals 16 residues. Germline CDR1 reads SGDLS; CDR2 reads YYNGEE. The CDR3 DNA reads TGTGCCAGCAGCGTAGCGGGGGCCCCACACACAGATACGCAGTATTTT. Translated: CASSVAGAPHTDTQYF.

This clonotype was recorded at least ten times. V usage is TRBV7-3 and J usage is TRBJ2-5; 9 nucleotides line up with TRBD2. Germline assignment: CDR1 SGHTA and CDR2 FQGTGA. V gave up 6 bases and J gave up 1 base; unmatched junction bases: 9. This CDR3 is 16 amino acids long. CDR3: CASSLAGPSLQETQYF. The CDR3 DNA follows: TGTGCCAGCAGTCTAGCGGGACCCAGCCTCCAAGAGACCCAGTACTTC.